Listed below are T cell receptor beta chains from one sample, sequenced in a study of long-term antiretroviral therapy in people with HIV. TCRdb's copy holds only in-frame clones and misses some; the assay was immunoSEQ multiplex PCR. The sample lists around 19,000 clones; approximately 77% were seen once. The source material was unsorted PBMCs, sampled around 2.5 years after starting antiretroviral therapy. The receptor source for this set is a man in his forties or fifties with HIV. Both conserved end residues are part of each CDR3.

len: 12; v_gene: TRBV6-1; j_gene: TRBJ1-3; CDR3aa: CASSEVGNTIYF
len: 15; v_gene: TRBV5-4; j_gene: TRBJ2-3; CDR3aa: CASSLDGGGGDTQYF
len: 11; v_gene: TRBV18; j_gene: TRBJ2-7; CDR3aa: CASSQGSEQYF
len: 13; v_gene: TRBV6-5; j_gene: TRBJ2-5; CDR3aa: CASSRTVQETQYF
len: 16; v_gene: TRBV5-6; j_gene: TRBJ2-3; CDR3aa: CASSRGSGVSTDTQYF
len: 13; v_gene: TRBV21-1; j_gene: TRBJ1-2; CDR3aa: CASSDRQVYGYTF
len: 15; v_gene: TRBV28; j_gene: TRBJ1-2; CDR3aa: CASSGGGTGNYGYTF
len: 14; v_gene: TRBV27; j_gene: TRBJ1-2; CDR3aa: CASKTGATNYGYTF
len: 12; v_gene: TRBV7-9; j_gene: TRBJ2-7; CDR3aa: CASSLAPHEQYF
len: 15; v_gene: TRBV7-9; j_gene: TRBJ1-4; CDR3aa: CASSPTDATNEKLFF
len: 14; v_gene: TRBV6-5; j_gene: TRBJ1-1; CDR3aa: CASSPGQGKAEAFF
len: 15; v_gene: TRBV4-1; j_gene: TRBJ2-7; CDR3aa: CASSQDLRLSYEQYF
len: 13; v_gene: TRBV6-5; j_gene: TRBJ2-7; CDR3aa: CASRGGQGTQQYF
len: 15; v_gene: TRBV5-6; j_gene: TRBJ2-3; CDR3aa: CASSLDRSRTDTQYF
len: 13; v_gene: TRBV27; j_gene: TRBJ1-5; CDR3aa: CASSAGQYQPQHF
len: 16; v_gene: TRBV27; j_gene: TRBJ2-6; CDR3aa: CASSQPRDTGANVLTF
len: 17; v_gene: TRBV11-2; j_gene: TRBJ2-7; CDR3aa: CASSSGSSGWASYEQYF
len: 15; v_gene: TRBV9; j_gene: TRBJ2-7; CDR3aa: CASSVEAEWGGEQYF
len: 16; v_gene: TRBV7-2; j_gene: TRBJ1-1; CDR3aa: CASSLEGVGVGTEAFF
len: 14; v_gene: TRBV25-1; j_gene: TRBJ1-2; CDR3aa: CASSESAPAYGYTF
len: 17; v_gene: TRBV30; j_gene: TRBJ1-3; CDR3aa: CAWRGMSGIRSGNTIYF
len: 12; v_gene: TRBV29-1; j_gene: TRBJ1-5; CDR3aa: CSVTVSNQPQHF
len: 14; v_gene: TRBV15; j_gene: TRBJ2-7; CDR3aa: CATARDRPSYEQYF
len: 19; v_gene: TRBV7-2; j_gene: TRBJ2-2; CDR3aa: CASSFLLAGSTSNTGELFF
len: 16; v_gene: TRBV9; j_gene: TRBJ1-3; CDR3aa: CASSPRTALRGNTIYF
len: 16; v_gene: TRBV5-4; j_gene: TRBJ2-7; CDR3aa: CASSLEDIRWGNEQYF
len: 17; v_gene: TRBV28; j_gene: TRBJ2-7; CDR3aa: CASSSQGGTGGSYEQYF
len: 13; v_gene: TRBV7-9; j_gene: TRBJ1-2; CDR3aa: CASSASLDYGYTF
len: 13; v_gene: TRBV5-1; j_gene: TRBJ2-5; CDR3aa: CASSLDVMETQYF
len: 13; v_gene: TRBV19; j_gene: TRBJ1-1; CDR3aa: CASSSALNTEAFF
len: 14; v_gene: TRBV10-1; j_gene: TRBJ2-7; CDR3aa: CASADRGGVDEQYF
len: 13; v_gene: TRBV6-1; j_gene: TRBJ2-3; CDR3aa: CASSEMMGHTQYF
len: 17; v_gene: TRBV4-1; j_gene: TRBJ2-3; CDR3aa: CASSQDPSGGASDTQYF
len: 13; v_gene: TRBV6-5; j_gene: TRBJ1-2; CDR3aa: CASSPGHKNGYTF
len: 15; v_gene: TRBV2; j_gene: TRBJ1-2; CDR3aa: CASSEGRGENYGYTF
len: 14; v_gene: TRBV5-4; j_gene: TRBJ1-5; CDR3aa: CASSLAGSNQPQHF
len: 13; v_gene: TRBV11-1; j_gene: TRBJ2-3; CDR3aa: CASLDRITDTQYF
len: 15; v_gene: TRBV5-1; j_gene: TRBJ1-4; CDR3aa: CASSRDRRTNEKLFF
len: 16; v_gene: TRBV11-2; j_gene: TRBJ1-1; CDR3aa: CASSLVGQTMNTEAFF
len: 16; v_gene: TRBV28; j_gene: TRBJ1-4; CDR3aa: CASSTIRQAVMKELFF
len: 13; v_gene: TRBV4-2; j_gene: TRBJ2-7; CDR3aa: CASSQDQVSGVSF
len: 16; v_gene: TRBV7-2; j_gene: TRBJ2-1; CDR3aa: CASIVSVAVGYNEQFF
len: 14; v_gene: TRBV18; j_gene: TRBJ2-1; CDR3aa: CASSPPPGANEQFF
len: 14; v_gene: TRBV28; j_gene: TRBJ1-5; CDR3aa: CASNILQENQPQHF
len: 16; v_gene: TRBV15; j_gene: TRBJ2-1; CDR3aa: CATSRDPLAEGDEQFF
len: 17; v_gene: TRBV11-2; j_gene: TRBJ2-7; CDR3aa: CASSPNPSRAVYYEQYF
len: 13; v_gene: TRBV27; j_gene: TRBJ2-3; CDR3aa: CASSRGRGDTQYF
len: 14; v_gene: TRBV7-9; j_gene: TRBJ2-7; CDR3aa: CASSSDTGKNEQYF
len: 16; v_gene: TRBV19; j_gene: TRBJ1-2; CDR3aa: CASTPPGTGDLYGYTF
len: 13; v_gene: TRBV11-2; j_gene: TRBJ1-5; CDR3aa: CASSQGARQPQHF
len: 14; v_gene: TRBV18; j_gene: TRBJ2-7; CDR3aa: CASSPPRNSYEQYF
len: 13; v_gene: TRBV19; j_gene: TRBJ2-7; CDR3aa: CASSRYGGLEQYF